Following are 9 T cell receptor beta chains from one sample sequenced in a study of blood T cell repertoires in COVID-19. Using immunoSEQ multiplex PCR, the repertoire was profiled, and TCRdb retains in-frame clones only, with some absent. The table shows around 380,000 clones, with approximately 87% occurring only once. The sequencing input was PBMCs or T cells enriched from blood (not recorded which). Receptor source: a man between 25 and 39 years old who had recovered from COVID-19.

This clone was detected a few times. The V call is TRBV11-2, the J call TRBJ2-3; 11 bases agree with TRBD2. This CDR3 has 17 residues. Germline V gives CDR1 SGHAT, CDR2 FQNNGV. The trim removed 1 base at V and 4 bases at J, leaving 7 bases unmatched. CDR3 region: CASSLVGLAGGPDTQYF. The CDR3 nucleotides are TGTGCCAGCAGCTTAGTAGGGCTAGCGGGGGGCCCAGATACGCAGTATTTT.

The chain joins TRBV2 to TRBJ1-5, with D possibly being TRBD1 (6 bases). Trimming removed 4 bases from V and 8 bases from J, with 18 bases in between. The CDR3 is made up of 15 amino acids. Germline values: CDR1 SNHLY, CDR2 FYNNEI. In DNA, the CDR3 is TGTGCCAGCAGTGTACAGGGCGCACACCAAGAGCCCCAGCATTTT. This translates into CASSVQGAHQEPQHF.

The chain employs TRBV2 and TRBJ2-3; D is possibly TRBD1 (6 bases). CDR1 and CDR2 from the germline V gene are SNHLY and FYNNEI. V was trimmed by 7 bases and J by 2 bases, leaving 13 bases between them. This CDR3 has 14 amino acids. The CDR3 is CASNMDSPTDTQYF. In nucleotides, the CDR3 is TGTGCCAGCAATATGGACAGCCCCACAGATACGCAGTATTTT.

The chain joins TRBV11-2 to TRBJ1-3; D unclear. CDR1 is SGHAT and CDR2 is FQNNGV in the germline V gene. Trimming took off 5 bases at V and 0 bases at J, with 14 bases between the two ends. This CDR3 comprises 16 residues. CDR3 sequence: CASSQFLGSSGNTIYF. The CDR3 nucleotides read TGTGCCAGCAGCCAATTTCTGGGGAGCTCTGGAAACACCATATATTTT.

About this clone: In the same sample, other DNA sequences code for this CDR3. The V and J genes are TRBV11-2 and TRBJ1-1; D is perhaps TRBD1 (6 bases). The ends were cut back, 2 bases at V and 2 bases at J, with 9 bases in the middle. Germline V gene sequence: CDR1 SGHAT, CDR2 FQNNGV. The length of the CDR3 is 14 residues. CDR3: CASSLQQGNTEAFF. The DNA of the CDR3 is TGTGCCAGCAGCTTACAACAGGGAAACACTGAAGCTTTCTTT.

The chain has TRBV6-5 and TRBJ2-7, with 8 bases aligning to TRBD1. J lost 6 bases, V lost 6 bases, and 4 bases had no gene match. This CDR3 has 12 amino acids. CDR1 and CDR2 (germline): MNHEY, SVGAGI. The CDR3 DNA is TGTGCCAGCAGCCAGACAGGGGTCGAGCAGTACTTC. Translation: CASSQTGVEQYF.

J is TRBJ2-5 and V is TRBV5-1, with 9 bases that match TRBD1. V dropped 2 bases and J dropped 5; count of bases not matched to a gene: 4. The CDR3 runs to 14 residues. CDR1 and CDR2 (germline): SGHRS, YFSETQ. The CDR3 reads CASSLQGAWETQYF. The DNA for the CDR3 is TGCGCCAGCAGCTTACAGGGGGCGTGGGAGACCCAGTACTTC.

The chain links TRBV30 to TRBJ1-2; TRBD1 aligns across 7 bases. CDR3 length: 12 amino acids. The J segment lost 8 bases and the V segment lost 4 bases, leaving 7 bases of the junction unmatched. From germline, CDR1 is GTSNPN and CDR2 SVGIG (reference sequence). CDR3 in amino acids: CAWTPAGGGYTF. CDR3 nucleotides: TGTGCCTGGACCCCGGCAGGGGGGGGCTACACCTTC.

The V and J genes are TRBV27 and TRBJ2-7; D gene unclear. The length of the CDR3 is 12 residues. V shed 8 bases and J shed 0 bases, with 8 bases lying between them. The germline V gene encodes CDR1 MNHEY and CDR2 SMNVEV (reference sequence). CDR3 amino acids: CASRGISYEQYF. Written as DNA, the CDR3 is TGTGCCAGCCGCGGCATCTCCTACGAGCAGTACTTC.